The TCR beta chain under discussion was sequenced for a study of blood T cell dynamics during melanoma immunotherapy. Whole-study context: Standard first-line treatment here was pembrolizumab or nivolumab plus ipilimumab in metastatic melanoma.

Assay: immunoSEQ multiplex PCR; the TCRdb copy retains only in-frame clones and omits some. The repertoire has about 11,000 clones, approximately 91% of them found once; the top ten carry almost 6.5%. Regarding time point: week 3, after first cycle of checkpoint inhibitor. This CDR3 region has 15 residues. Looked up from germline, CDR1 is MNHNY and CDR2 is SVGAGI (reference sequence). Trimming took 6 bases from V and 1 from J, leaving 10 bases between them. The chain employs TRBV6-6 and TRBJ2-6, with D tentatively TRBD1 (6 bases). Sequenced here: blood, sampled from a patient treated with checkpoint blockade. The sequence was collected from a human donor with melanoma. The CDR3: CASSLGQSGANVLTF. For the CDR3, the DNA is TGTGCCAGCAGCCTCGGACAGTCTGGGGCCAACGTCCTGACTTTC.